A selection of T cell receptor beta chains follows, all from one sample in a study of regulatory and conventional T cells in RAG deficiency. Here immunoSEQ multiplex PCR was the method, and the copy in TCRdb shows in-frame clones only, minus some. The table has tens of thousands of clones, about 96% seen once. These data were likewise used in another study, on regulatory T cells.

The sequenced sample was CD25- CD4+ T cells sorted from blood. The receptors were sampled from a human donor in good health. Each CDR3 is given with its conserved first and last residue. Each record gives: CDR3 DNA, CDR3 protein, J gene, D gene, V gene. The D gene is left open where the match is weak.

cdr3_nt: TGCAGCGGCGGACAGGCCACCTACGAGCAGTACTTC; cdr3_aa: CSGGQATYEQYF; j_call: TRBJ2-7; d_call: TRBD1; v_call: TRBV29-1
cdr3_nt: TGTGCCAGCAGTCGGGACTCCCAATTTTCGGGTGAGCAGTTCTTC; cdr3_aa: CASSRDSQFSGEQFF; j_call: TRBJ2-1; d_call: .; v_call: TRBV6-5
cdr3_nt: TGTGCCAGCAGCCCCGCCCAGGGCGAACACCTCTACGAGCAGTACTTC; cdr3_aa: CASSPAQGEHLYEQYF; j_call: TRBJ2-7; d_call: .; v_call: TRBV9
cdr3_nt: TGCGCCAGCAGCTTGGTGGTTAGCGGGGGCACAGATACGCAGTATTTT; cdr3_aa: CASSLVVSGGTDTQYF; j_call: TRBJ2-3; d_call: TRBD2; v_call: TRBV5-1
cdr3_nt: TGTGCCAGCAGTGAAGAGCGGGGTGGCGGCTACACCTTC; cdr3_aa: CASSEERGGGYTF; j_call: TRBJ1-2; d_call: .; v_call: TRBV2
cdr3_nt: TGCAGCGTTAAGGGGGGGAGAGAGCGCGCGGCGCAGTATTTT; cdr3_aa: CSVKGGRERAAQYF; j_call: TRBJ2-3; d_call: .; v_call: TRBV29-1
cdr3_nt: TGCGCCAGCAGTCAGGACCGGACCGGGATCGGCTACACCTTC; cdr3_aa: CASSQDRTGIGYTF; j_call: TRBJ1-2; d_call: .; v_call: TRBV23-1
cdr3_nt: TGCGCCAGCAGCTTGGATTCGAGGACTAGCGGGGGGCGTCAACTGGTCTTC; cdr3_aa: CASSLDSRTSGGRQLVF; j_call: TRBJ2-1; d_call: TRBD2; v_call: TRBV5-1
cdr3_nt: TGTGCCAGCAGCTACGGGACAGGGGTCTACGAGCAGTACTTC; cdr3_aa: CASSYGTGVYEQYF; j_call: TRBJ2-7; d_call: TRBD1; v_call: TRBV6-1
cdr3_nt: TGTGCCATCAGTGAGTCGGTCAGGCCCCAGCATTTT; cdr3_aa: CAISESVRPQHF; j_call: TRBJ1-5; d_call: .; v_call: TRBV10-3
cdr3_nt: TGTGCCAGCAGCACCACGGACAGGGGAGCAACTAATGAAAAACTGTTTTTT; cdr3_aa: CASSTTDRGATNEKLFF; j_call: TRBJ1-4; d_call: TRBD1; v_call: TRBV7-9
cdr3_nt: TGTGCAAGTCGCGGGACAGATAGCAATCAGCCCCAGCATTTT; cdr3_aa: CASRGTDSNQPQHF; j_call: TRBJ1-5; d_call: .; v_call: TRBV12-2
cdr3_nt: TGTGCCAGTAGTGAGCAGGGTGCCGGGGAGCTGTTTTTT; cdr3_aa: CASSEQGAGELFF; j_call: TRBJ2-2; d_call: .; v_call: TRBV19
cdr3_nt: TGTGCCAGCAGCTTAGATCTGGTCGGGGAGACCCAGTACTTC; cdr3_aa: CASSLDLVGETQYF; j_call: TRBJ2-5; d_call: .; v_call: TRBV7-9
cdr3_nt: TGTGCCAGCACCCCGAGTGCTAGGAGCTATGGCTACACCTTC; cdr3_aa: CASTPSARSYGYTF; j_call: TRBJ1-2; d_call: .; v_call: TRBV6-6
cdr3_nt: TGTGCCAGCAGCTTAACGAGCGGACAGGGCAGAAATGGCTACACCTTC; cdr3_aa: CASSLTSGQGRNGYTF; j_call: TRBJ1-2; d_call: TRBD1; v_call: TRBV7-3
cdr3_nt: TGTGCCAGCAGCCAAGTAGCGGGGTTCACAGATACGCAGTATTTT; cdr3_aa: CASSQVAGFTDTQYF; j_call: TRBJ2-3; d_call: TRBD2; v_call: TRBV4-2